The text below deals with one T cell receptor (beta chain). As yet, its antigen is unknown. The data were produced by immunoSEQ multiplex PCR, yet TCRdb's version contains in-frame clones alone and is incomplete. The sample contains about 45,000 clones, roughly 90% of which appear only once. The CDR3 loop spans 13 amino acids. Germline values: CDR1 SEHNR, CDR2 FQNEAQ (reference sequence). The data were taken from a study of OX40 agonist ivuxolimab in advanced cancers. Study-level results: Partial responders at 0.1-3.0 mg/kg showed near-lowest clonal expansion. Clonal expansion was seen in CD4+ and CD8+ blood T cells by week 6 at 0.1 to 3.0 mg/kg.

The sample in question was CD4+ or CD8+ T cells sorted from blood, obtained in a trial of the OX40 agonist ivuxolimab. The receptor was derived from an adult with an advanced solid tumor such as melanoma, head and neck, liver or kidney cancer. The chain links TRBV7-9 to TRBJ2-5; perhaps TRBD1 as D (6 bases). Matching the DNA end better, TRBJ2-7 makes the J call doubtful. CDR3 DNA sequence: TGTGCCAGCAGCGTCAGGGGATCCTACGAGCAGTACTTC. This codes for CASSVRGSYEQYF.